The entry below describes one T cell receptor (beta chain). Here immunoSEQ multiplex PCR was the method, and the copy in TCRdb shows in-frame clones only, minus some. Of 30,000 to 40,000 clones detected, just over 90% appear once; the ten largest clones hold approximately 0.8%. This sample is part of a study of T cell changes during pregnancy in multiple sclerosis. Trimming took off 3 bases at V and 7 bases at J, with 15 bases between the two ends. Germline V CDR1 and CDR2: SGHVS, FQNEAQ. This CDR3 comprises 15 residues. The genes are TRBV7-8 and TRBJ2-2; tentatively, D is TRBD2 (5 bases). This material consisted of CD4+ T cells from peripheral blood mononuclear cells, taken in the third trimester of pregnancy. This TCR was sampled from a female donor with multiple sclerosis, enrolled in a pregnancy study. The CDR3 DNA reads as TGTGCCAGCAGCTTCTCATACGGGGAAGGCGGGGAGCTGTTTTTT. It specifies CASSFSYGEGGELFF.